Given below is one T cell receptor (beta chain) in context. In germline, CDR1 is MNHEY, CDR2 SVGAGI. Trimming removed 0 bases from V and 4 bases from J; junction bases left unmatched: 1. This CDR3 spans 15 amino acids. Assay: immunoSEQ multiplex PCR; the TCRdb copy retains only in-frame clones and omits some. The sample lists approximately 250,000 clones; approximately 82% were seen once. This entry comes from a study of blood T cell repertoires in COVID-19. Turning to the study itself: From the United States, Italy and Spain came samples of acute and convalescent COVID-19. Nucleic acid was either cDNA or gDNA, and it came from T cells, B-cell-depleted T cells, or PBMCs.

The receptor was isolated from a man aged 60-69 years who had recovered from COVID-19. Material: peripheral blood. V is TRBV6-5 and J is TRBJ1-1, with 11 nucleotides matching TRBD1. The CDR3 DNA reads as TGTGCCAGCAGTTACTCGGGACAGGGGGGCACTGAAGCTTTCTTT. This codes for CASSYSGQGGTEAFF.